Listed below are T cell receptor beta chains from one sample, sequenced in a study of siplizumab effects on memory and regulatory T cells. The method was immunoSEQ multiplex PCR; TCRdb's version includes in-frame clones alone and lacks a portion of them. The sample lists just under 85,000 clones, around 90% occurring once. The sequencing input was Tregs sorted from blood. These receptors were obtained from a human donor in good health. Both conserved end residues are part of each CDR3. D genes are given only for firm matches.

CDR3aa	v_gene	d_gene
CASSPGLNTEAFF	TRBV5-1	-
CASRAEGYTEAFF	TRBV2	-
CASSSAGLYGTQYF	TRBV5-1	-
CASPGVISTDTQYF	TRBV2	-
CASSMDRPSNQPQHF	TRBV6-1	TRBD1
CASSPLGRGNTEAFF	TRBV18	-
CASRIATEAFF	TRBV7-9	-
CASSPLGGNTEAFF	TRBV28	-
CASSPRSSYEQYF	TRBV5-4	-
CASSVSGGWGEKLFF	TRBV9	-
CATSRVGMRYNNEQFF	TRBV15	-
CASSVINSPGSYNEQFF	TRBV9	-
CASTNQPGQGKETQYF	TRBV7-8	TRBD1
CASRTSGPYNEQFF	TRBV5-1	TRBD2
CASSASQIYNEQFF	TRBV2	-
CASSLRGQGTYTF	TRBV7-9	TRBD1
CASSESENRGKTQYF	TRBV10-1	-
CASSLVADTQYF	TRBV5-1	-
CASSLQTWDTQYF	TRBV7-2	-
CASSEFGTDNEQFF	TRBV10-1	TRBD1
CASSMDRGTLFRETQYF	TRBV19	TRBD1
CASCHQPQHF	TRBV7-9	-
CASLGEKLFF	TRBV4-1	-
CASSTLQVSQHF	TRBV28	-
CASSLGTGGGGAYNEQFF	TRBV7-2	TRBD1
CASSPTGAGGPTDTQYF	TRBV9	TRBD2
CASSTTSGGAPGELFF	TRBV9	TRBD2
CASFLSGGDQYF	TRBV5-1	-
CASSEGGARVRSIF	TRBV2	-
CASSLSIYYSNQPQHF	TRBV11-2	-
CASRQGLETQYF	TRBV5-1	TRBD1
CASRGTGGIYGYTF	TRBV6-5	TRBD1
CASSLSSSLHF	TRBV7-9	-
CASSLDSSTYNSPLHF	TRBV7-8	-
CASSLAQGAGTEAFF	TRBV5-6	TRBD1
CASSPPMGELFF	TRBV11-2	-
CAWATDRTGVRNEQFF	TRBV30	TRBD1
CASSLGVNTEAFF	TRBV4-3	-
CASSGGLTGELFF	TRBV10-1	-
CASRFTGDPNYGYTF	TRBV28	TRBD1